This T cell receptor (beta chain) stems from a study of beta chain features in type 1 diabetes. Whole-study findings and limits: Within the patient group, naive, central memory and Treg TCRB repertoires appeared more similar to each other than within healthy donors. Possibly, sequencing cDNA over-represented cells that had high TCR expression levels. In type 1 diabetes patients, VDJ junctions had fewer insertions; deletions at these junctions were more frequent. In every one of the four CD4+ subsets, TCRB CDR3s were moderately but significantly shorter in Type 1 diabetes patients.

Isolated RNA was reverse transcribed in full, so expressed TCRB transcripts were sequenced. Produced via immunoSEQ multiplex PCR; TCRdb's table is partial and in-frame only. The sample consists of 100,000 to 150,000 clones, 9% of them appearing once. V shed 7 bases and J 0 bases; nucleotides not matched to a gene: 8. There are 15 residues in the CDR3. CDR1 is MNHNS and CDR2 is SASEGT in the germline V gene. Notes on this clone: Its specificity is unknown.

Each of the sorted populations had a purity greater than 98%. The chain couples TRBV6-1 to TRBJ1-1; 7 bases line up with TRBD1. This TCR came from a man aged 30 to 45 with type 1 diabetes. Specimen: central memory CD4+ T cells from blood. The CDR3 spells CASKTGAPVNTEAFF. The CDR3 DNA sequence: TGTGCCAGCAAAACAGGGGCCCCAGTGAACACTGAAGCTTTCTTT.